These 28 T cell receptor beta chains were sequenced from one sample in a study of identical twins. TCRdb used MiXCR to reprocess the 5' RACE reads, holding one entry per CDR3 protein. The sample includes around 240,000 distinct CDR3 sequences, roughly a tenth of them seen just once. The sample taken for sequencing was memory T cells sorted from blood. These receptors were obtained from a man between 50 and 59 years old in good health.

The CDR3 loop reads CASSSGSARSNQPQHF. CDR3 nucleotides: TGTGCCAGCAGTTCCGGTTCCGCGAGGAGCAATCAGCCCCAGCATTTT. V and J are TRBV6-5 and TRBJ1-5; unclear D gene. Germline CDR1 reads MNHEY; CDR2 reads SVGAGI. V was clipped by 4 bases and J by 1 base, with 14 bases between them. The CDR3 is 16 residues long.

The chain carries TRBV6-5 and TRBJ2-7; perhaps TRBD2 as D (6 bases). The ends were cut back, 4 bases at V and 7 bases at J, with 17 bases in the middle. There are 14 residues in the CDR3. The germline V gene has CDR1 MNHEY and CDR2 SVGAGI. The chain's CDR3 is CASSSGTPAGEQYF. CDR3 nucleotide sequence: TGTGCCAGCAGTTCTGGGACGCCGGCGGGAGAGCAGTACTTC.

Comments on this clonotype: A single base separates this from a much larger clone, so it may be a read error. CDR3 in amino acids: CAISESLAGTRDRGGTDTLYF. Written as DNA, the CDR3 is TGTGCCATCAGTGAGTCACTTGCGGGGACCAGGGACAGGGGTGGAACAGATACGCTGTATTTT. V usage is TRBV10-3 and J usage is TRBJ2-3, with 10 nucleotides matching TRBD1. CDR1 is ENHRY, CDR2 SYGVKD, per germline. The CDR3 length is 21 residues.

This clonotype was observed at least ten times. The CDR3 here is CASSLEARGSDEQFF. CDR3 DNA: TGCGCCAGCAGCTTGGAAGCCAGGGGGTCGGATGAGCAGTTCTTC. This rearrangement joins TRBV5-1 to TRBJ2-1; TRBD1 agrees at 7 bases. The V segment lost 0 bases and the J segment 8 bases; nucleotides outside the gene matches: 8. This CDR3 is 15 amino acids long. The germline CDR1 and CDR2 sequences are SGHRS and YFSETQ.

This clonotype occurred many times. The chain couples TRBV7-2 to TRBJ2-3; D is undetermined. V shed 5 bases and J shed 4 bases, with 10 bases lying between them. The CDR3 length is 13 residues. CDR1 is SGHTA and CDR2 is FQGNSA in the germline V gene. CDR3 region: CASSPRKADTQYF. CDR3 nucleotide sequence: TGTGCCAGCAGCCCTAGAAAGGCAGATACGCAGTATTTT.

This clonotype has at least ten counts. This chain joins TRBV20-1 and TRBJ2-7, with D unclear. The CDR3 is 15 residues long. CDR1 is DFQATT, CDR2 SNEGSKA, per germline (reference sequence). The V and J ends lost 6 bases and 0 bases respectively, with 18 bases between them. CDR3 protein: CSALGTATSSYEQYF. The CDR3, as DNA: TGCAGTGCCCTAGGCACAGCAACGAGCTCCTACGAGCAGTACTTC.

There are many counts of this clonotype. The CDR3 nucleotides read TGTGCCATCAACCCCGGGGGGGCCGTTAGTAATGAGCAGTTCTTC. Protein product: CAINPGGAVSNEQFF. The chain recombines TRBV10-3 with TRBJ2-1; 8 bases fit TRBD2. V gave up 7 bases and J gave up 7 bases; unmatched junction bases: 12. This CDR3 contains 15 residues. Germline V CDR1 and CDR2: ENHRY, SYGVKD.

Ten or more counts support this clonotype. CDR3 residues: CASSQEGSRAGEQFF. As DNA, the CDR3 is TGTGCCAGCAGCCAAGAGGGGTCCCGGGCGGGTGAGCAGTTCTTC. V usage is TRBV4-2 and J usage is TRBJ2-1; a weak D match, TRBD2 (5 bases). This CDR3 has 15 residues. Trimming left V 0 bases short and J 9 bases short, with 15 bases between. Germline CDR1 is LGHNA and CDR2 is YNFKEQ.

This clonotype showed up many times. CDR3 nucleotide sequence: TGCGGCACACGGTGGGGTAGGGCCAAAAACATTCAGTACTTC. Its protein is CGTRWGRAKNIQYF. This chain connects TRBV20-1 to TRBJ2-4, with D uncertain. The germline V gene has CDR1 DFQATT and CDR2 SNEGSKA (reference sequence). This CDR3 region has 14 residues.

The sample holds a few counts of this clonotype. The DNA of the CDR3 is TGTGCCAGCAGTTTCTCTCGGCCCGGGGCCTACGAGCAGTACTTC. It codes for CASSFSRPGAYEQYF. The chain has TRBV28 and TRBJ2-7, with a tentative D call TRBD2 (5 bases). V was trimmed by 3 bases and J by 2 bases, leaving 14 bases between them. Germline V gene lookup returns CDR1 MDHEN and CDR2 SYDVKM. The CDR3 extends over 15 amino acids.

The sample holds a few counts of this clonotype. The chain carries TRBV5-1 and TRBJ1-2; no definite D call. Trimming left V 0 bases short and J 12 bases short, with 24 bases between. The CDR3 extends over 16 amino acids. Germline CDR1 and CDR2: SGHRS and YFSETQ. This CDR3 reads CASSLVIGQNHERHTF. DNA for the CDR3: TGCGCCAGCAGCTTGGTTATAGGGCAAAACCATGAACGCCACACCTTC.

Ten or more counts support this clonotype. The rearrangement links TRBV5-1 to TRBJ2-3; D unresolved. V was pared by 0 bases and J by 2 bases, with 22 bases between. Germline CDR1 reads SGHRS; CDR2 reads YFSETQ. This CDR3 is 19 amino acids long. The chain's CDR3 is CASSLARLRVDGNTDTQYF. The CDR3 nucleotides read TGCGCCAGCAGCTTGGCTCGGCTTAGGGTTGATGGGAACACAGATACGCAGTATTTT.

This clonotype was detected ten times or more. This rearrangement joins TRBV10-3 to TRBJ2-7; D possibly uses TRBD1 or TRBD2 (5 bases each). This CDR3 is 13 amino acids long. CDR1 is ENHRY and CDR2 is SYGVKD in the germline V gene. Trimming stripped 6 bases from V and 2 bases from J, with 11 bases between. The CDR3 bases are TGTGCCATCAGGGTGGGACGGACCTACGAGCAGTACTTC. This translates into CAIRVGRTYEQYF.

This clonotype has a single count. The chain couples TRBV20-1 to TRBJ2-2; TRBD2 matches at 8 bases. Germline V gene sequence: CDR1 DFQATT, CDR2 SNEGSKA (reference sequence). The CDR3 extends over 14 amino acids. V gave up 0 bases and J gave up 7 bases; unmatched junction bases: 4. This CDR3 is CSAREASGLGELFF. The DNA of the CDR3 is TGCAGTGCTAGAGAGGCTAGCGGGCTCGGGGAGCTGTTTTTT.

The CDR3 here is CASSDTTHGGYEQYF. CDR3 DNA sequence: TGTGCCAGCAGTGACACCACCCATGGGGGTTACGAGCAGTACTTC. The chain links TRBV25-1 to TRBJ2-7; D tentatively reads TRBD1 or TRBD2 (5 bases each). This CDR3 is built from 15 residues. Germline CDR1 is MGHDK and CDR2 is SYGVNS. V lost 3 bases to trimming and J lost 4 bases, with 16 bases between them.

This clonotype appeared many times. V is TRBV9 and J is TRBJ1-5; tentatively, D is TRBD1 (5 bases). In germline, CDR1 is SGDLS, CDR2 YYNGEE. The CDR3 runs to 14 residues. Trimming left V 0 bases short and J 4 bases short, with 8 bases between. CDR3 nucleotide sequence: TGTGCCAGCAGCGTAGATGGGGCGAATCAGCCCCAGCATTTT. Translated, it gives CASSVDGANQPQHF.

This clonotype has a count of ten or more. The genes are TRBV6-5 and TRBJ2-7, with D hard to call. The V end lost 0 bases, the J end lost 4 bases, and 10 bases lay between the germline ends. Germline-derived CDR1 and CDR2 are MNHEY and SVGAGI. This CDR3 region has 14 residues. In nucleotides, the CDR3 is TGTGCCAGCAGTTACTCAAGCCTGGGGTACGAGCAGTACTTC. Residues: CASSYSSLGYEQYF.

This clonotype showed up just a few times. V is TRBV5-1 and J is TRBJ2-3; D remains ambiguous. V was shortened by 5 bases and J by 2 bases, with 12 bases between the two germline ends. This CDR3 region has 14 residues. Germline CDR1 and CDR2: SGHRS and YFSETQ. CDR3 protein: CASSFTVDTDTQYF. The CDR3 DNA sequence: TGCGCCAGCAGTTTTACAGTAGACACAGATACGCAGTATTTT.

This clonotype was recorded a few times. This rearrangement joins TRBV4-3 to TRBJ2-2; D may be TRBD2 (6 bases). V was shortened by 3 bases and J by 6 bases, with 20 bases between the two germline ends. The germline CDR1 and CDR2 sequences are LGHNA and YSLEER. The CDR3 runs to 17 residues. CDR3 protein: CASSQQDYGYGAGELFF. DNA for the CDR3: TGCGCCAGCAGCCAGCAGGACTACGGTTATGGTGCCGGGGAGCTGTTTTTT.

In this sample, this clonotype turned up many times. The chain joins TRBV7-2 to TRBJ1-1; 7 positions match TRBD1. V lost 4 bases, J lost 2 bases, and 7 bases stayed unmatched. This CDR3 has 15 amino acids. Germline V lookup: CDR1 SGHTA, CDR2 FQGNSA. Written as DNA, the CDR3 is TGTGCCAGCAGCTACCGGGGACAGAGAAACACTGAAGCTTTCTTT. Translation gives CASSYRGQRNTEAFF.

In this sample, this clonotype turned up a few times. The rearrangement links TRBV5-1 to TRBJ1-1; a possible D gene is TRBD1 (5 bases). Germline lookup yields CDR1 SGHRS and CDR2 YFSETQ. V was pared by 0 bases and J by 1 base, with 10 bases between. This CDR3 spans 15 amino acids. This chain's CDR3 is CASSLGTNPNTEAFF. In DNA form, the CDR3 reads TGCGCCAGCAGCTTGGGGACAAATCCGAACACTGAAGCTTTCTTT.

This clonotype was observed a handful of times. The rearrangement joins TRBV28 to TRBJ2-1, with D perhaps matching TRBD2 (6 bases). Germline CDR1 reads MDHEN; CDR2 reads SYDVKM. The CDR3 extends over 18 amino acids. The V and J ends lost 0 bases and 9 bases respectively, with 24 bases between them. The chain's CDR3 is CASSLWSGVGGRAGEQFF. CDR3 sequence (DNA): TGTGCCAGCAGTTTATGGAGTGGGGTCGGTGGTAGAGCGGGTGAGCAGTTCTTC.

This clonotype was observed many times. Just one base apart from a much larger clone, this may be a read error. The chain has TRBV6-4 and TRBJ2-2, with 9 bases lining up with TRBD1. The length of the CDR3 is 15 residues. V gave up 6 bases and J gave up 1 base; unmatched junction bases: 3. Germline V lookup: CDR1 MRHNA, CDR2 SNTAGT. This chain's CDR3 is CASSEGQGNTGELFF. CDR3 nucleotide sequence: TGTGCCAGCAGCGAGGGACAGGGGAACACCGGGGAGCTGTTTTTT.

This clonotype was seen a handful of times. The rearrangement uses TRBV7-2 and TRBJ2-5, with no clear D. With 2 bases removed from V and 0 bases from J, the gap between germline ends came to 7 bases. There are 14 residues in the CDR3. The germline CDR1 and CDR2 sequences are SGHTA and FQGNSA. CDR3 residues: CASSLSPNQETQYF. For the CDR3, the DNA is TGTGCCAGCAGCTTAAGCCCGAACCAAGAGACCCAGTACTTC.

This clonotype occurred many times. V is TRBV12-3 or TRBV12-4 and J is TRBJ1-4, with a possible D match to TRBD1 (6 bases). This CDR3 contains 15 residues. The ends were cut back, 2 bases at V and 3 bases at J, with 10 bases in the middle. The CDR3 is CASSLQGLANEKLFF. CDR3 bases: TGTGCCAGCAGTTTACAGGGGTTGGCTAATGAAAAACTGTTTTTT.

This clonotype was observed many times. The genes are TRBV6-2 or TRBV6-3 and TRBJ2-7, with TRBD1 matching over 11 bases. The V segment lost 10 bases and the J segment 2 bases; nucleotides outside the gene matches: 4. CDR1 is MNHEY and CDR2 is SVGEGT in the germline V gene. There are 13 residues in the CDR3. The CDR3 region has the DNA TGTGCCACTTCGGGACAGGGGGCCTACGAGCAGTACTTC. This translates into CATSGQGAYEQYF.

In its sample, this clonotype was seen many times. V usage is TRBV12-3 or TRBV12-4 and J usage is TRBJ2-1, with unresolved D. The CDR3 has 12 amino acids. Trimming took off 5 bases at V and 9 bases at J, with 11 bases between the two ends. The CDR3 here is CASSPIPVEQFF. As DNA, the CDR3 is TGTGCCAGCAGTCCCATTCCTGTTGAGCAGTTCTTC.

This clonotype was seen ten or more times. The chain uses TRBV18 and TRBJ2-7; weak D call: TRBD2 (5 bases). This CDR3 region has 12 residues. Trimming pared 6 bases from V and 3 bases from J, leaving 9 bases between. Germline CDR1 KGHSH, CDR2 LQKENI. The CDR3 DNA is TGTGCCAGCTCGAGCGAGGGCTACGAGCAGTACTTC. Its translation: CASSSEGYEQYF. The full variable domain, its missing parts supplied by reference TRBV18 and TRBJ2-7, is NAGVMQNPRHLVRRRGQEARLRCSPMKGHSHVYWYRQLPEEGLKFMVYLQKENIIDESGMPKERFSAEFPKEGPSILRIQQVVRGDSAAYFCASSSEGYEQYFGPGTRLTVT.